These 26 T cell receptor beta chains came from one sample sequenced in a study of blood T cells in healthy people across ages. PCR was performed a second time for roughly 7 to 12 cycles using a sample-barcoded 5' primer and a J-beta primer mix. TCRdb ran MiXCR on the 5' RACE reads and lists one entry per CDR3 protein. The sample has 900,000 to 950,000 distinct CDR3 sequences, roughly 28% seen once. The sample was also linked to a second study, of T cells of mothers and their children.

The sequencing sample was made of blood. Receptors originate from a woman between 35 and 50 years old in good health.

This clonotype was counted many times. CDR3 in amino acids: CASSLESQPQHF. CDR3 sequence (DNA): TGTGCCAGCAGTTTAGAGAGTCAGCCCCAGCATTTT. V gene TRBV7-3 combines with J gene TRBJ1-5; D unresolved. This CDR3 region has 12 residues. The germline gives CDR1 SGHTA, CDR2 FQGTGA. The V and J ends lost 6 bases and 6 bases respectively, with 9 bases between them.

At least ten counts were recorded for this clonotype. V is TRBV12-3 or TRBV12-4 and J is TRBJ1-2; TRBD1 is a possible D gene (5 bases). This CDR3 contains 14 residues. V lost 1 base and J lost 1, with 7 bases in between. CDR3 nucleotides: TGTGCCAGCAGTTTAGGAGGGGATAACTATGGCTACACCTTC. Residues: CASSLGGDNYGYTF.

For this clonotype: As the CDR3 is not closed by the conserved phenylalanine or tryptophan, this likely results from a read error. As DNA, the CDR3 is TGTGCCAGCAGCTTAGCGGGGGTTCAGAGGAACACTGAAGCTTTCTTG. Translated, it gives CASSLAGVQRNTEAFL. The chain combines TRBV7-2 with TRBJ1-1, with D possibly matching TRBD1 (5 bases). CDR3 length: 16 amino acids. Looked up from germline, CDR1 is SGHTA and CDR2 is FQGNSA. The V end was cut by 0 bases, the J end by 1 base, with 12 bases between.

Points on this clonotype: Just one base apart from a much larger clone, this may be a read error. The chain employs TRBV11-2 and TRBJ2-7; 7 bases line up with TRBD1. CDR1 and CDR2 from the germline V gene are SGHAT and FQNNGV. V dropped 4 bases and J dropped 2; count of bases not matched to a gene: 5. The CDR3 contains 14 residues. CDR3 region: CASSCETGPYEQYF. The CDR3, as DNA: TGTGCCAGCAGCTGCGAGACAGGGCCCTACGAGCAGTACTTC.

The chain carries TRBV4-2 and TRBJ2-1; D not certain. The V end lost 0 bases, the J end lost 2 bases, and 8 bases lay between the germline ends. CDR3 length equals 15 residues. Germline CDR1 and CDR2: LGHNA and YNFKEQ. This CDR3 is CASSQDLVTYNEQFF. DNA of the CDR3: TGTGCCAGCAGCCAAGATTTAGTAACCTACAATGAGCAGTTCTTC.

This clonotype was counted between two and nine times. V usage is TRBV29-1 and J usage is TRBJ2-1; the D gene could be TRBD1 or TRBD2 (5 bases each). Trimming stripped 5 bases from V and 0 bases from J, with 14 bases between. This CDR3 is 15 amino acids long. CDR1 is SQVTM, CDR2 ANQGSEA, per germline. The DNA for the CDR3 is TGCAGCGTTTCCGGGACCCCCAGCTCCTACAATGAGCAGTTCTTC. This codes for CSVSGTPSSYNEQFF.

As to this clonotype: This may stem from a read error, because a much larger clone lies one nucleotide away. The chain employs TRBV9 and TRBJ1-2, with D tentatively TRBD1 (5 bases). CDR1 is SGDLS, CDR2 YYNGEE, per germline. CDR3 length: 12 residues. V lost 0 bases to trimming and J lost 9 bases, with 9 bases between them. This CDR3 is CASSVGGRRYTF. The CDR3 DNA reads TGTGCCAGCAGCGTAGGGGGCAGGCGCTACACCTTC.

This clonotype showed up many times. This chain links TRBV9 with TRBJ2-7; the match to TRBD1 covers 10 bases. The CDR3 totals 15 residues. The V segment lost 0 bases and the J segment 7 bases; nucleotides outside the gene matches: 7. Per germline, CDR1 SGDLS and CDR2 YYNGEE. CDR3 region: CASSVGATGGTEQYF. The CDR3 DNA is TGTGCCAGCAGCGTAGGTGCGACAGGGGGCACTGAGCAGTACTTC.

This clonotype was detected a few times. The chain recombines TRBV28 with TRBJ1-2, with no clear D. Germline V gives CDR1 MDHEN, CDR2 SYDVKM. V gave up 5 bases and J gave up 5 bases, with 18 bases separating them. CDR3 length equals 15 residues. CDR3 loop: CASSPPTGSAYGYTF. CDR3 coding DNA: TGTGCCAGCAGTCCCCCGACGGGGAGTGCTTATGGCTACACCTTC.

V usage is TRBV5-1 and J usage is TRBJ2-1; D unresolved. With 3 bases removed from V and 6 bases from J, the gap between germline ends came to 13 bases. CDR3 size: 14 residues. CDR1 SGHRS and CDR2 YFSETQ come from the germline V gene. The CDR3 DNA is TGCGCCAGCAGCTATGAGACAACAATCAATGAGCAGTTCTTC. It is translated as CASSYETTINEQFF.

CDR3 bases: TGTGCCAGCAGCAACCGAGGTGGAGGGGGGCAAGAGACCCAGTACTTC. Amino acids: CASSNRGGGGQETQYF. The rearrangement joins TRBV7-2 to TRBJ2-5; TRBD1 or TRBD2 may be the D gene (6 bases each). Trimming removed 5 bases from V and 2 bases from J, with 18 bases in between. Germline V gives CDR1 SGHTA, CDR2 FQGNSA. The CDR3 runs 16 residues.

This clonotype was recorded many times. CDR3 in DNA: TGTGCCAGCAGGACGGAGGGACAGGGGTTCTACGAGCAGTACTTC. Residues: CASRTEGQGFYEQYF. J is TRBJ2-7 and V is TRBV6-1, with TRBD1 matching 10 bases. Germline V lookup: CDR1 MNHNS, CDR2 SASEGT. V shed 6 bases, J shed 3 bases, and the junction held 8 bases outside the gene matches. The CDR3 is made up of 15 amino acids.

This clonotype was observed at least ten times. The chain couples TRBV9 to TRBJ2-3; D is possibly TRBD2 (5 bases). The CDR3 loop spans 14 amino acids. Trimming cost V 0 bases and J 5 bases, with 10 bases left between them. The germline gives CDR1 SGDLS, CDR2 YYNGEE. This CDR3 is CASSVAIGGDTQYF. Written as DNA, the CDR3 is TGTGCCAGCAGCGTAGCTATTGGAGGAGATACGCAGTATTTT.

The chain has TRBV3-1 and TRBJ1-1; no definite D call. V lost 2 bases, J lost 4 bases, and 11 bases lay in between. CDR1 is LGHDT, CDR2 YNNKEL, per germline (reference sequence). CDR3 length: 14 amino acids. The CDR3 nucleotides are TGTGCCAGCAGCCAATTCGGAGGGAGCACTGAAGCTTTCTTT. Translation: CASSQFGGSTEAFF.

This clonotype was detected many times. The V and J genes are TRBV4-1 and TRBJ2-7, with TRBD2 as a possible D gene (6 bases). Germline loops: CDR1 MGHRA, CDR2 YSYEKL. This CDR3 has 15 residues. V was shortened by 1 base and J by 2 bases, with 12 bases between the two germline ends. The CDR3 DNA reads as TGCGCCAGCAGCCAAGCGATCCGGGGGACCTACGAGCAGTACTTC. Its protein product is CASSQAIRGTYEQYF.

This clonotype was picked up many times. The rearrangement links TRBV28 to TRBJ2-6; 12 bases fit TRBD1. Germline V lookup: CDR1 MDHEN, CDR2 SYDVKM. Trimming removed 5 bases from V and 0 bases from J; junction bases left unmatched: 5. The CDR3 contains 18 residues. CDR3 sequence: CASSTGQGAGSGANVLTF. CDR3 coding DNA: TGTGCCAGCAGTACGGGACAGGGGGCTGGCTCTGGGGCCAACGTCCTGACTTTC. The whole variable domain, remainder taken from reference TRBV28 and TRBJ2-6, is DVKVTQSSRYLVKRTGEKVFLECVQDMDHENMFWYRQDPGLGLRLIYFSYDVKMKEKGDIPEGYSVSREKKERFSLILESASTNQTSMYLCASSTGQGAGSGANVLTFGAGSRLTVL.

This clonotype was observed at least ten times. This chain joins TRBV4-2 and TRBJ2-5, with D possibly matching TRBD2 (6 bases). Trimming pared 0 bases from V and 6 bases from J, leaving 14 bases between. The germline CDR1 and CDR2 sequences are LGHNA and YNFKEQ. This CDR3 region has 15 residues. The CDR3 region has the DNA TGTGCCAGCAGCCAAGAACGAAGTGGGGGGAAGACCCAGTACTTC. Amino acid sequence: CASSQERSGGKTQYF.

The chain joins TRBV27 to TRBJ2-7; 9 bases map to TRBD2. CDR1 MNHEY and CDR2 SMNVEV come from the germline V gene (reference sequence). CDR3 length: 14 residues. Losses at the gene ends were 4 bases for V and 2 bases for J; bases not matched to a gene: 3. CDR3 DNA sequence: TGTGCCAGCAGTTGGCTAGCGGGGCCCTACGAGCAGTACTTC. As protein: CASSWLAGPYEQYF.

To note about this clonotype: A much larger clone differs from this one at a single base, so this may be a read error. The chain is built from TRBV4-1 and TRBJ2-1, with 9 bases identical to TRBD2. The CDR3 sequence is 16 residues long. Trimming cost V 1 base and J 9 bases; bases outside gene matches: 10. Looked up from germline, CDR1 is MGHRA and CDR2 is YSYEKL. The CDR3 sequence is CASSQVELAGLGEQFF. The CDR3 DNA sequence: TGCGCCAGCAGCCAAGTTGAGCTAGCGGGGTTGGGTGAGCAGTTCTTC.

V is TRBV7-6 and J is TRBJ2-2; a possible D gene is TRBD1 (5 bases). This CDR3 spans 15 amino acids. Trimming removed 7 bases at V and 5 bases at J, with 17 bases between. Per germline, CDR1 SGHVS and CDR2 FNYEAQ. The DNA for the CDR3 is TGTGCCAGCACCCAGGGTGGGGCCCCAACCGGGGAGCTGTTTTTT. Encoded protein: CASTQGGAPTGELFF.

V gene TRBV7-2 combines with J gene TRBJ2-2; D may match TRBD1 or TRBD2 (5 bases each). The germline V gene encodes CDR1 SGHTA and CDR2 FQGNSA. The CDR3 is 13 residues long. V was shortened by 7 bases and J by 5 bases, with 11 bases between the two germline ends. CDR3 loop: CASKRGVTGELFF. CDR3 bases: TGTGCCAGCAAGAGAGGGGTTACCGGGGAGCTGTTTTTT.

This clonotype turned up a few times. V usage is TRBV29-1 and J usage is TRBJ2-7; D not certain. Trimming cost V 6 bases and J 3 bases, with 15 bases left between them. Germline lookup yields CDR1 SQVTM and CDR2 ANQGSEA. This CDR3 has 13 amino acids. The CDR3 sequence is CSVARVLDYEQYF. Here the CDR3 DNA reads TGCAGCGTCGCTAGGGTTCTAGACTACGAGCAGTACTTC.

The CDR3 is CSTIGVTHDRRGLDEQFF. The CDR3 DNA is TGCAGTACCATAGGTGTCACTCATGACAGGCGCGGGTTGGATGAGCAGTTCTTC. The chain employs TRBV20-1 and TRBJ2-1; a possible D gene is TRBD1 (6 bases). With 8 bases removed from V and 8 bases from J, the gap between germline ends came to 34 bases. Germline CDR1 DFQATT, CDR2 SNEGSKA (reference sequence). There are 18 residues in the CDR3.

The CDR3 DNA sequence: TGTGCCAGCAGTTTACGGACTAGCTTGCGTGAGCAGTTCTTC. Amino acid sequence: CASSLRTSLREQFF. The chain couples TRBV28 to TRBJ2-1; 8 bases match TRBD2. J was trimmed by 9 bases and V by 2 bases; bases with no gene match: 6. The CDR3 is 14 residues long. Per the germline V gene, CDR1 is MDHEN and CDR2 is SYDVKM.

The chain combines TRBV6-5 with TRBJ2-5; 7 nucleotides agree with TRBD2. CDR3 size: 14 residues. After removal of 6 bases from V and 5 bases from J, the junction contained 9 bases not matched to a gene. Germline V gene lookup returns CDR1 MNHEY and CDR2 SVGAGI. The CDR3 DNA is TGTGCCAGCAGCGATGGACTAGTCCGGGAGACCCAGTACTTC. This gives the protein CASSDGLVRETQYF.

The chain uses TRBV2 and TRBJ1-1; the D gene is possibly TRBD1 (5 bases). The CDR3 is 13 residues long. Deletions cut 7 bases from V and 5 bases from J, with 14 bases between. Per the germline V gene, CDR1 is SNHLY and CDR2 is FYNNEI. For the CDR3, the DNA is TGTGCCAGCAAGGAGGGGTTGGGGACTGAAGCTTTCTTT. This gives the protein CASKEGLGTEAFF. Together with reference TRBV2 and TRBJ1-1, the CDR3 gives the full variable domain: EPEVTQTPSHQVTQMGQEVILRCVPISNHLYFYWYRQILGQKVEFLVSFYNNEISEKSEIFDDQFSVERPDGSNFTLKIRSTKLEDSAMYFCASKEGLGTEAFFGQGTRLTVV.